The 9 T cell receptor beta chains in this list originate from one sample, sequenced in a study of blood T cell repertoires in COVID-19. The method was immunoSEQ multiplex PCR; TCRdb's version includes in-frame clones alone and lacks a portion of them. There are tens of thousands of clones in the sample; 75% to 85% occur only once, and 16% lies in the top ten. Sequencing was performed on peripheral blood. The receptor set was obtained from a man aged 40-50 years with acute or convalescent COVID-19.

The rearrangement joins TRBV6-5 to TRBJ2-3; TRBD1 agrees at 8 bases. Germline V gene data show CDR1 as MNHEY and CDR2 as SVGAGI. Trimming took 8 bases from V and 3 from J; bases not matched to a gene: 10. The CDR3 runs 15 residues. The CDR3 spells CASSTGQVLTDTQYF. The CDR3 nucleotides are TGTGCCAGCTCGACGGGACAGGTATTAACAGATACGCAGTATTTT.

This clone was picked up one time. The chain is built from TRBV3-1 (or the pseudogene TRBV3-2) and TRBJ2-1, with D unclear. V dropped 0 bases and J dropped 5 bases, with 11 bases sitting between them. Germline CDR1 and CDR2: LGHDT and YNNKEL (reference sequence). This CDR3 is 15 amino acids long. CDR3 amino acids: CASSQDIVANNEQFF. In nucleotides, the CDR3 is TGTGCCAGCAGCCAAGATATAGTAGCCAACAATGAGCAGTTCTTC.

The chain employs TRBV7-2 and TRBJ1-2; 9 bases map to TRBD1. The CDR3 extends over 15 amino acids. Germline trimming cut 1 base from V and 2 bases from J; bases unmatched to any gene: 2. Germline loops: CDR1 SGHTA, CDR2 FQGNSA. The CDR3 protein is CASSLGGTGNYGYTF. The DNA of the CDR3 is TGTGCCAGCAGCTTAGGGGGGACAGGGAACTATGGCTACACCTTC.

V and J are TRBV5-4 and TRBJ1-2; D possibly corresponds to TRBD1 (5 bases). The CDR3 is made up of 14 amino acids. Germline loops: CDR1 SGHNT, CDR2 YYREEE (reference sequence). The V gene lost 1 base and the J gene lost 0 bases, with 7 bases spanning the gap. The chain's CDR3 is CASSLQGPNYGYTF. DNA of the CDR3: TGTGCCAGCAGCTTGCAGGGCCCTAACTATGGCTACACCTTC.

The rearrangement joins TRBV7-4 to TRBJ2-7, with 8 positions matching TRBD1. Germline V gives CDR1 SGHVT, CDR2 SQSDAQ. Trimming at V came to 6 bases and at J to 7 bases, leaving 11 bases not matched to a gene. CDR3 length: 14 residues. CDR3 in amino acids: CASSQGRGHGEQYF. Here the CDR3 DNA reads TGTGCCAGCAGTCAGGGCAGGGGGCATGGGGAGCAGTACTTC.

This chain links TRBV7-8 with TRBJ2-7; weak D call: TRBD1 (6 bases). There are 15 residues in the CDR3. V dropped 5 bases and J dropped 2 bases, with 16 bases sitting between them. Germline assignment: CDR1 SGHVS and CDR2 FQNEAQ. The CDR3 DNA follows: TGTGCCAGCAGCCCACAGGGCCGTCCCCCCTACGAGCAGTACGTC. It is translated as CASSPQGRPPYEQYV.

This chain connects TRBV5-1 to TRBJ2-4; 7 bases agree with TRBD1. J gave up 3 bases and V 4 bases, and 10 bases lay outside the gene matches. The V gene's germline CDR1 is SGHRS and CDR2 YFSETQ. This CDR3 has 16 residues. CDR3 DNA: TGCGCCAGCAGCGGCTTGGGGACAGACTACAAAAACATTCAGTACTTC. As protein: CASSGLGTDYKNIQYF.

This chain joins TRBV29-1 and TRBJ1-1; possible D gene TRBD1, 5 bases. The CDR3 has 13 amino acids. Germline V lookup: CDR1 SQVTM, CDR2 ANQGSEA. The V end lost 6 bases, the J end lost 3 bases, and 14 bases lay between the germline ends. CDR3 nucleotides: TGCAGCGTACCCACGGGGGGGGACACTGAAGCTTTCTTT. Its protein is CSVPTGGDTEAFF.

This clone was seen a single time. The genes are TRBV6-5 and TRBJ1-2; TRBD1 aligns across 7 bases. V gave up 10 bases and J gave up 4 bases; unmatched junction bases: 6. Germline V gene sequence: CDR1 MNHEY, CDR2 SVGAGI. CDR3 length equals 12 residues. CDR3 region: CATRDRPYGYTF. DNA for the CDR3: TGTGCCACACGGGACAGACCCTATGGCTACACCTTC.